This is a list of T cell receptor beta chains from one sample in a study of neurological immune-mediated disorders. TCRdb called the 5' RACE reads again in MiXCR, with one record for every CDR3 protein. The repertoire holds some 22,000 distinct CDR3 sequences, roughly an eighth seen once, with around 5.9% in the top ten. Sequencing was performed on CD4+ T cells from blood. All receptors derive from a female donor with HTLV-1-associated myelopathy (HAM/TSP). Each CDR3 is given with its conserved first and last residue. The D gene is left open where the match is weak. Clone size is stated in some rows and not others, as once, few, many or a class when expanded.

d_gene,len,v_gene,j_gene,abundance,CDR3aa,CDR3nt
TRBD1,15,TRBV7-8,TRBJ2-5,many,CASSSGQGASETQYF,TGTGCCAGCAGCTCGGGACAGGGGGCGTCGGAGACCCAGTACTTC
.,17,TRBV29-1,TRBJ2-3,many,CSVEDSVGGRETDTQYF,TGCAGCGTTGAAGACTCGGTCGGGGGGCGGGAGACAGATACGCAGTATTTT
.,13,TRBV20-1,TRBJ2-3,many,CSARDSGVVTQYF,TGCAGTGCTAGAGATTCCGGGGTCGTTACGCAGTATTTT
.,14,TRBV7-2,TRBJ1-2,many,CASSLSETNYGYTF,TGTGCCAGCAGCTTATCTGAGACAAACTATGGCTACACCTTC
.,15,TRBV4-2,TRBJ2-2,many,CASSQAAVGTGELFF,TGTGCCAGCAGCCAAGCGGCGGTTGGGACCGGGGAGCTGTTTTTT
.,15,TRBV20-1,TRBJ1-6,many,CSARRGSSYNSPLHF,TGCAGTGCTAGAAGAGGGAGCTCCTATAATTCACCCCTCCACTTT
.,13,TRBV20-1,TRBJ1-1,many,CSARETVNTEAFF,TGCAGTGCTAGAGAGACGGTGAACACTGAAGCTTTCTTT
.,16,TRBV18,TRBJ1-1,few,CASSPSVRLQNTEAFF,TGTGCCAGCTCACCCAGTGTCCGTCTTCAGAACACTGAAGCTTTCTTT
TRBD1,13,TRBV5-1,TRBJ2-7,many,CASSWDRESEQYF,TGCGCCAGCAGCTGGGACAGGGAATCGGAGCAGTACTTC
.,15,TRBV5-1,TRBJ2-3,many,CASSLRRADTDTQYF,TGCGCCAGCAGCTTGAGGAGGGCCGACACAGATACGCAGTATTTT
.,14,TRBV7-2,TRBJ2-5,many,CASSLSWGEETQYF,TGTGCCAGCAGCTTATCCTGGGGTGAAGAGACCCAGTACTTC
.,14,TRBV7-9,TRBJ1-1,many,CASSLRSENTEAFF,TGTGCCAGCAGCTTAAGATCGGAGAACACTGAAGCTTTCTTT
.,19,TRBV11-2,TRBJ1-4,.,CASSFYICSANRDSEKLFF,.
.,15,TRBV7-6,TRBJ1-6,medium-sized,CASSRRGGFNSPLHF,TGTGCCAGCAGCAGGCGGGGAGGGTTTAATTCACCCCTCCACTTT
.,12,TRBV29-1,TRBJ2-1,many,CSGKNSGPEQFF,TGCAGCGGGAAGAATAGCGGTCCTGAGCAGTTCTTC
.,15,TRBV4-3,TRBJ1-6,many,CASSQVGGINSPLHF,TGCGCCAGCAGCCAAGTTGGGGGGATTAATTCACCCCTCCACTTT
.,14,TRBV5-4,TRBJ2-2,many,CASSSNLGSGELFF,TGTGCCAGCAGCTCCAACCTAGGGTCCGGGGAGCTGTTTTTT
TRBD1,15,TRBV10-3,TRBJ2-5,many,CAISGDRGDQETQYF,TGTGCCATCAGCGGGGACAGGGGAGACCAAGAGACCCAGTACTTC
TRBD2,15,TRBV5-1,TRBJ2-7,many,CASSPGTSGGYEQYF,TGCGCCAGCAGCCCCGGGACTAGCGGGGGGTACGAGCAGTACTTC
TRBD2,15,TRBV5-1,TRBJ2-1,.,CASSSTSGSLGEQFF,TGCGCCAGCAGCTCGACTAGCGGGAGCCTTGGTGAGCAGTTCTTC
TRBD1,12,TRBV7-2,TRBJ2-7,many,CASSQTGVEQYF,TGTGCCAGCAGTCAAACAGGGGTCGAGCAGTACTTC
TRBD1,14,TRBV7-8,TRBJ1-1,many,CASSFDRANTEAFF,TGTGCCAGCAGCTTCGACAGGGCGAACACTGAAGCTTTCTTT
.,14,TRBV29-1,TRBJ2-5,many,CSVTGTGTSETQYF,TGCAGCGTTACCGGGACAGGGACTAGTGAGACCCAGTACTTC
.,13,TRBV20-1,TRBJ1-2,many,CSATQGLNYGYTF,TGCAGTGCTACACAGGGTTTGAACTATGGCTACACCTTC
TRBD2,13,TRBV6-4,TRBJ2-3,many,CASSASGGDTQYF,TGTGCCAGCAGTGCCAGCGGGGGTGATACGCAGTATTTT
.,14,TRBV6-5,TRBJ2-7,many,CASSTRTNSYEQYF,TGTGCCAGCAGTACTAGGACGAACTCCTACGAGCAGTACTTC
.,14,TRBV29-1,TRBJ1-1,many,CSVGQGFLNTEAFF,TGCAGCGTCGGGCAGGGCTTTTTGAACACTGAAGCTTTCTTT
.,13,TRBV19,TRBJ1-1,many,CASSIGRSTEAFF,TGTGCCAGTAGTATCGGGAGGAGCACTGAAGCTTTCTTT
.,14,TRBV7-6,TRBJ2-5,many,CASSLRQGTETQYF,TGTGCCAGCAGCTTAAGGCAGGGGACGGAGACCCAGTACTTC